These T cell receptor beta chains were read from a single sample in a study of post-analysis software for immune sequencing data. TCRdb re-derived calls from the PCR reads in MiXCR, one entry per CDR3 protein. Of 800,000 to 950,000 distinct CDR3 sequences listed, roughly 50% are singletons. Sequenced input: blood. Source of these receptors: a girl aged 5 to 17 with multiple sclerosis. CDR3s include the opening cysteine and the closing phenylalanine or tryptophan. Each record gives: clone size, V gene, J gene, D gene, CDR3 protein, CDR3 DNA. A D gene is named only where the DNA matches it firmly. Rows may omit the clone size; those that give it use once, few, many or a size class.

>few|TRBV20-1|TRBJ2-3|TRBD2
CSARTSGRGTDTQYF
TGCAGTGCTAGGACTAGCGGGAGGGGGACAGATACGCAGTATTTT
>few|TRBV13|TRBJ2-7|-
CASSSSGGRYEQYF
TGTGCCAGCAGCTCATCTGGGGGGCGATACGAGCAGTACTTC
>-|TRBV20-1|TRBJ2-7|TRBD1
CSAGTDSSSPEQYF
TGCAGTGCTGGGACAGATTCCTCATCACCCGAGCAGTACTTC
>few|TRBV29-1|TRBJ2-5|TRBD2
CSATGATGTTSFEQYF
TGCAGCGCCACCGGGGCAACCGGGACTACCTCCTTTGAGCAGTACTTC
>-|TRBV6-1|TRBJ2-2|TRBD2
CASSERLAGGTGELFF
TGTGCCAGCAGTGAACGGCTAGCGGGAGGCACCGGGGAGCTGTTTTTT
>few|TRBV18|TRBJ2-4|TRBD1
CASSTTGANIQYF
TGTGCCAGCTCAACTACAGGGGCAAACATTCAGTACTTC
>-|TRBV15|TRBJ2-5|-
CATSSLRSGQETQYF
TGTGCCACCAGCAGCCTTCGGAGCGGACAGGAGACCCAGTACTTC
>-|TRBV29-1|TRBJ1-1|-
CSVWGGWGQNTEAFF
TGCAGCGTTTGGGGCGGCTGGGGCCAGAACACTGAAGCTTTCTTT
>-|TRBV20-1|TRBJ2-6|-
CSARVPGTNVLTF
TGCAGTGCTAGAGTCCCGGGGACCAACGTCCTGACTTTC
>-|TRBV5-1|TRBJ2-7|TRBD2
CASSLWAGVTYEQYF
TGCGCCAGCAGCTTGTGGGCGGGGGTTACATACGAGCAGTACTTC
>-|TRBV10-1|TRBJ2-7|-
CASSESEGSYEQYF
TGCGCCAGCAGTGAGTCCGAGGGGTCCTACGAGCAGTACTTC
>few|TRBV5-1|TRBJ2-7|-
CASSLLRDSFEQYF
TGCGCCAGCAGCTTGCTCAGGGATTCGTTCGAGCAGTACTTC
>-|TRBV29-1|TRBJ2-5|TRBD1
CSVLGGQGGETQYF
TGCAGCGTTCTCGGGGGACAGGGGGGGGAGACCCAGTACTTC
>-|TRBV28|TRBJ2-1|TRBD2
CASSLLQGLAGNEQFF
TGTGCCAGCAGTTTATTGCAGGGACTAGCGGGGAATGAGCAGTTCTTC
>few|TRBV5-1|TRBJ2-1|TRBD1
CASSLQGDEQFF
TGCGCCAGCAGCTTACAGGGGGATGAGCAGTTCTTC
>-|TRBV4-1|TRBJ2-2|-
CASSQEGLSNTGELFF
TGCGCCAGCAGCCAAGAGGGACTCTCGAACACCGGGGAGCTGTTTTTT
>-|TRBV7-3|TRBJ2-1|-
CASSSETSKSYNEQFF
TGTGCCAGCAGCTCCGAGACTAGTAAATCCTACAATGAGCAGTTCTTC
>once|TRBV3-1|TRBJ2-1|-
CASSLRAENEQFF
TGTGCCAGCAGCCTCAGGGCGGAGAATGAGCAGTTCTTC
>few|TRBV6-5|TRBJ1-2|-
CASSYSWGRAYYGYTF
TGTGCCAGCAGTTATTCCTGGGGGAGGGCCTACTATGGCTACACCTTC
>-|TRBV29-1|TRBJ1-2|-
CSVESRRPNYGYTF
TGCAGCGTTGAATCCAGGCGGCCGAACTATGGCTACACCTTC
>-|TRBV6-6|TRBJ1-2|-
CASSLGVYGYTF
TGTGCCAGCAGTTTAGGGGTCTATGGCTACACCTTC
>-|TRBV20-1|TRBJ1-1|-
CRVLRGDTEAFF
TGCAGGGTCTTAAGAGGGGACACTGAAGCTTTCTTT
>few|TRBV14|TRBJ2-7|-
CASSRHQGYSYEQYF
TGTGCCAGCAGCCGACATCAGGGGTACTCCTACGAGCAGTACTTC
>few|TRBV4-1|TRBJ2-1|-
CASSQDWLGDNEQFF
TGCGCCAGCAGCCAAGACTGGCTAGGGGACAATGAGCAGTTCTTC
>-|TRBV6-6|TRBJ2-7|TRBD2
CASSYGAGGSGYEQYF
TGTGCCAGCAGTTACGGGGCGGGAGGGTCTGGCTACGAGCAGTACTTC
>few|TRBV9|TRBJ2-7|-
CASSVGVDSYEQYF
TGTGCCAGCAGCGTAGGCGTCGACAGCTACGAGCAGTACTTC
>-|TRBV7-3|TRBJ2-3|-
CASSLVPGSDTQYF
TGTGCCAGCAGCTTAGTCCCAGGGAGCGATACGCAGTATTTT
>-|TRBV6-5|TRBJ2-7|TRBD1
CASTGTDYEQYF
TGTGCCAGCACCGGGACAGATTACGAGCAGTACTTC
>-|TRBV9|TRBJ2-7|TRBD1
CASSVDTTGTEEQYF
TGTGCCAGCAGCGTAGACACCACCGGGACAGAGGAGCAGTACTTC
>-|TRBV4-1|TRBJ2-1|-
CASSQDYNGMPYNEQFF
TGCGCCAGCAGCCAAGATTATAACGGGATGCCCTACAATGAGCAGTTCTTC
>-|TRBV29-1|TRBJ2-3|-
CSAVLLSNTDTQYF
TGCAGCGCTGTGCTGCTCTCTAACACAGATACGCAGTATTTT
>-|TRBV12-3/TRBV12-4|TRBJ2-5|TRBD2
CASSFRLAERQETQYF
TGTGCCAGCAGTTTTAGACTAGCGGAGAGACAAGAGACCCAGTACTTC
>-|TRBV4-1|TRBJ1-5|-
CASSQDAGGYQPQHF
TGCGCCAGCAGCCAAGATGCCGGCGGGTATCAGCCCCAGCATTTT
>few|TRBV7-3|TRBJ2-5|TRBD1
CASSLGTDGRQETQYF
TGTGCCAGCAGCCTTGGGACAGATGGTCGACAAGAGACCCAGTACTTC
>-|TRBV6-6|TRBJ1-5|TRBD1
CASSFTGTAGNQPQHF
TGTGCCAGCAGTTTCACCGGGACAGCAGGCAATCAGCCCCAGCATTTT
>-|TRBV24-1|TRBJ2-6|TRBD1
CATSDSRTGLSSGANVLTF
TGTGCCACCAGTGATTCCCGGACAGGATTGAGCTCTGGGGCCAACGTCCTGACTTTC
>-|TRBV19|TRBJ2-7|TRBD1
CASRGQGGSHEQYF
TGTGCCAGTCGCGGACAGGGGGGGTCCCACGAGCAGTACTTC
>-|TRBV20-1|TRBJ2-5|-
CSARSGELKETQYF
TGCAGTGCTAGATCAGGGGAGTTGAAAGAGACCCAGTACTTC
>-|TRBV6-5|TRBJ1-4|-
CASSYASMGERGKLFF
TGTGCCAGCAGTTACGCCTCTATGGGGGAAAGGGGAAAACTGTTTTTT
>-|TRBV5-1|TRBJ1-5|-
CASSLEGRPNQPQHF
TGCGCCAGCAGCTTGGAGGGCAGGCCGAATCAGCCCCAGCATTTT
>few|TRBV6-1|TRBJ2-5|-
CASSEGPFKTQYF
TGTGCCAGCAGTGAGGGACCGTTTAAGACCCAGTACTTC
>few|TRBV20-1|TRBJ2-5|TRBD1
CSAPLAGGLETQYF
TGCAGTGCCCCTCTGGCAGGGGGATTAGAGACCCAGTACTTC
>few|TRBV9|TRBJ2-1|-
CASSSPPGHEQFF
TGTGCCAGCAGCTCCCCCCCAGGGCATGAGCAGTTCTTC